This is a list of T cell receptor beta chains from one sample in a study of T cell responses to AZD1222 COVID-19 vaccine. Assay used: immunoSEQ multiplex PCR; TCRdb lists only in-frame clones, some missing. The sample lists more than 75,000 clones; roughly nine tenths were seen once. Sequences were derived from peripheral blood, sampled on day 0 of AZD1222 vaccination. These receptors were obtained from an adult in good health. Each CDR3 is given with its conserved first and last residue. A D gene is named only where the DNA matches it firmly. Clone size is stated in some rows and not others, as once, few, many or a class when expanded.

V gene: TRBV30
clone size: -
D gene: TRBD1
J gene: TRBJ1-5
CDR3 protein: CAWSAGTGGTAQHF
CDR3 DNA: TGTGCCTGGAGTGCCGGGACAGGGGGCACCGCCCAGCATTTT

V gene: TRBV27
clone size: few
D gene: TRBD1
J gene: TRBJ1-4
CDR3 protein: CASSRTGWNEKLFF
CDR3 DNA: TGTGCCAGCAGCCGGACAGGGTGGAATGAAAAACTGTTTTTT

V gene: TRBV5-1
clone size: -
D gene: -
J gene: TRBJ2-1
CDR3 protein: CASSLASGVGYHNEQFF
CDR3 DNA: TGCGCCAGCAGCTTGGCCTCTGGGGTAGGGTATCACAATGAGCAGTTCTTC

V gene: TRBV11-3
clone size: -
D gene: -
J gene: TRBJ2-7
CDR3 protein: CASSLVGDSYEQYF
CDR3 DNA: TGTGCCAGCAGCTTAGTAGGGGACTCCTACGAGCAGTACTTC

V gene: TRBV12-5
clone size: -
D gene: -
J gene: TRBJ1-1
CDR3 protein: CASSKENTEAFF
CDR3 DNA: TGTGCTAGTTCTAAAGAGAACACTGAAGCTTTCTTT

V gene: TRBV11-3
clone size: -
D gene: TRBD2
J gene: TRBJ2-3
CDR3 protein: CASSLTGGGDTQYF
CDR3 DNA: TGTGCCAGCAGCTTAACGGGAGGGGGAGATACGCAGTATTTT

V gene: TRBV6-1
clone size: -
D gene: -
J gene: TRBJ1-1
CDR3 protein: CASSDQGNTEAFF
CDR3 DNA: TGTGCCAGCAGTGACCAGGGGAACACTGAAGCTTTCTTT

V gene: TRBV9
clone size: -
D gene: -
J gene: TRBJ2-7
CDR3 protein: CASSVNDRPLRGSYEQYF
CDR3 DNA: TGTGCCAGCAGCGTAAATGACAGGCCCCTAAGGGGCTCCTACGAGCAGTACTTC

V gene: TRBV7-2
clone size: -
D gene: -
J gene: TRBJ1-2
CDR3 protein: CASSFRGGHYGYTF
CDR3 DNA: TGTGCCAGCAGCTTTAGGGGGGGGCACTATGGCTACACCTTC

V gene: TRBV30
clone size: -
D gene: -
J gene: TRBJ1-2
CDR3 protein: CAWSIGGRIDGYTF
CDR3 DNA: TGTGCCTGGAGTATTGGGGGGCGAATAGATGGCTACACCTTC

V gene: TRBV6-2/TRBV6-3
clone size: -
D gene: -
J gene: TRBJ1-1
CDR3 protein: CASSPMAGNIEAFF
CDR3 DNA: TGTGCCAGCAGCCCCATGGCGGGGAACATCGAAGCTTTCTTT

V gene: TRBV9
clone size: -
D gene: -
J gene: TRBJ2-7
CDR3 protein: CASSVGLSGPYEQYF
CDR3 DNA: TGTGCCAGCAGCGTAGGACTATCGGGGCCCTACGAGCAGTACTTC

V gene: TRBV28
clone size: -
D gene: -
J gene: TRBJ1-5
CDR3 protein: CASRMSGLSQPQHF
CDR3 DNA: TGTGCCAGCAGGATGTCAGGGTTGTCTCAGCCCCAGCATTTT

V gene: TRBV15
clone size: few
D gene: TRBD1
J gene: TRBJ2-2
CDR3 protein: CATRVTGGVGELFF
CDR3 DNA: TGTGCCACCAGGGTCACAGGGGGAGTCGGGGAGCTGTTTTTT

V gene: TRBV5-6
clone size: once
D gene: -
J gene: TRBJ2-5
CDR3 protein: CASSLAPGRGGETQYF
CDR3 DNA: TGTGCCAGCAGCTTAGCCCCGGGTAGGGGTGGAGAGACCCAGTACTTC

V gene: TRBV7-2
clone size: -
D gene: TRBD2
J gene: TRBJ2-5
CDR3 protein: CASSSPAGGRETQYF
CDR3 DNA: TGTGCCAGCAGCTCTCCGGCGGGGGGGCGAGAGACCCAGTACTTC

V gene: TRBV2
clone size: -
D gene: TRBD1
J gene: TRBJ1-2
CDR3 protein: CASTRQGVDYGYTF
CDR3 DNA: TGTGCCAGCACCCGACAGGGGGTCGACTATGGCTACACCTTC

V gene: TRBV10-3
clone size: -
D gene: -
J gene: TRBJ1-1
CDR3 protein: CAISRESTEAFF
CDR3 DNA: TGTGCCATCAGCCGGGAGAGCACTGAAGCTTTCTTT

V gene: TRBV7-8
clone size: -
D gene: TRBD2
J gene: TRBJ2-1
CDR3 protein: CASSLPGRGGYNEQFF
CDR3 DNA: TGTGCCAGCAGCTTACCCGGCCGCGGGGGCTACAATGAGCAGTTCTTC

V gene: TRBV30
clone size: -
D gene: -
J gene: TRBJ2-7
CDR3 protein: CAWSRGPPYEQYF
CDR3 DNA: TGTGCCTGGAGTCGGGGACCTCCCTACGAGCAGTACTTC

V gene: TRBV30
clone size: -
D gene: -
J gene: TRBJ2-5
CDR3 protein: CAWSVAWETQYF
CDR3 DNA: TGTGCCTGGAGTGTAGCGTGGGAGACCCAGTACTTC

V gene: TRBV5-4
clone size: -
D gene: TRBD1
J gene: TRBJ1-2
CDR3 protein: CASSPGTARNYGYTF
CDR3 DNA: TGTGCCAGCAGCCCCGGGACAGCGCGGAACTATGGCTACACCTTC

V gene: TRBV5-5
clone size: -
D gene: -
J gene: TRBJ1-5
CDR3 protein: CASSIGEGGNQPQHF
CDR3 DNA: TGTGCCAGCAGCATTGGAGAGGGGGGGAATCAGCCCCAGCATTTT

V gene: TRBV4-3
clone size: -
D gene: -
J gene: TRBJ2-1
CDR3 protein: CASSPEGARPYNEQFF
CDR3 DNA: TGCGCCAGCAGCCCGGAGGGAGCAAGACCCTACAATGAGCAGTTCTTC

V gene: TRBV6-2/TRBV6-3
clone size: -
D gene: -
J gene: TRBJ1-4
CDR3 protein: CASSYMLGGREKLFF
CDR3 DNA: TGTGCCAGCAGCTATATGCTGGGAGGGAGGGAAAAACTGTTTTTT

V gene: TRBV7-2
clone size: -
D gene: -
J gene: TRBJ1-2
CDR3 protein: CASSLEGVRGYTF
CDR3 DNA: TGTGCCAGCAGCTTAGAGGGAGTACGAGGCTACACCTTC

V gene: TRBV7-2
clone size: few
D gene: TRBD1
J gene: TRBJ1-6
CDR3 protein: CASSLPGGGSPLHF
CDR3 DNA: TGTGCCAGCAGCTTACCAGGGGGCGGTTCACCCCTCCACTTT

V gene: TRBV5-1
clone size: few
D gene: TRBD1
J gene: TRBJ2-1
CDR3 protein: CASSWIKGQGGFNEQFF
CDR3 DNA: TGCGCCAGCAGCTGGATCAAGGGACAGGGAGGATTCAATGAGCAGTTCTTC

V gene: TRBV9
clone size: -
D gene: -
J gene: TRBJ1-1
CDR3 protein: CASSPPGRGNTEAFF
CDR3 DNA: TGTGCCAGCAGCCCCCCTGGCAGGGGAAACACTGAAGCTTTCTTT

V gene: TRBV30
clone size: -
D gene: -
J gene: TRBJ2-2
CDR3 protein: CAEKRGFGTGELFF
CDR3 DNA: TGTGCGGAAAAAAGGGGTTTTGGCACCGGGGAGCTGTTTTTT